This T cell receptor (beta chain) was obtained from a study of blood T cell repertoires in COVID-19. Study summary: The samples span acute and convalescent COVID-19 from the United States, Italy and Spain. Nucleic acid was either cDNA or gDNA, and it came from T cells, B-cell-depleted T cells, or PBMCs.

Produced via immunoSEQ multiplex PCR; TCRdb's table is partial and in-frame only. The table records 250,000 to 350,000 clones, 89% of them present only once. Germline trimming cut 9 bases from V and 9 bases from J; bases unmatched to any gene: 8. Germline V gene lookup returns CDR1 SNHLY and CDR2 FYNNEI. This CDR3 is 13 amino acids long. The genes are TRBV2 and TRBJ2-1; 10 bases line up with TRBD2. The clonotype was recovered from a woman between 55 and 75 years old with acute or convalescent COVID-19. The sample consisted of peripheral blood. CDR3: CASGLADVTEQFF. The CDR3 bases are TGTGCCAGTGGACTAGCGGATGTTACTGAGCAGTTCTTC.